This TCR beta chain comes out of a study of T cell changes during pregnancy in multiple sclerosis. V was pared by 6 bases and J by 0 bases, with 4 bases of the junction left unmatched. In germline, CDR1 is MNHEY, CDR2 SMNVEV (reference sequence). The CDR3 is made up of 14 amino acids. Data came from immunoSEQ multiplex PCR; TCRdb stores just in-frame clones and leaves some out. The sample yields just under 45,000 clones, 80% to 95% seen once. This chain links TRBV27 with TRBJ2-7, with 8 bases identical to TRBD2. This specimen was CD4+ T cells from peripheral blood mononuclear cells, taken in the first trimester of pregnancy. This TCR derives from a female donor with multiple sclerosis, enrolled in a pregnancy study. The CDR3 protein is CASSGGVPSYEQYF. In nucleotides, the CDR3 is TGTGCCAGCAGCGGGGGGGTTCCCTCCTACGAGCAGTACTTC.